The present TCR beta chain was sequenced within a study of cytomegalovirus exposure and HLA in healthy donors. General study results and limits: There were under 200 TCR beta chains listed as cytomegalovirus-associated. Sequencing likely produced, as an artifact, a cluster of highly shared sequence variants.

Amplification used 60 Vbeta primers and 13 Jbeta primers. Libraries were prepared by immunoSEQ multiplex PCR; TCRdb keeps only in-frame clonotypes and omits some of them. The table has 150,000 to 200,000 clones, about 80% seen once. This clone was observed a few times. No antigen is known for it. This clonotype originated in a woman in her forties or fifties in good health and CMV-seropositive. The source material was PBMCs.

The CDR3 spells CASSSQGAGEQYF. The CDR3 DNA reads TGTGCCAGCAGCTCCCAGGGGGCGGGCGAGCAGTACTTC. The chain couples TRBV6-5 to TRBJ2-7; 8 nucleotides line up with TRBD1. Germline loops: CDR1 MNHEY, CDR2 SVGAGI. The CDR3 covers 13 residues. J gave up 6 bases and V 6 bases, and 7 bases lay outside the gene matches.